These 24 T cell receptor beta chains were sequenced from one sample in a study of blood T cell repertoires in COVID-19. Only in-frame clones appear in the TCRdb table, and some are missing; sequencing was by immunoSEQ multiplex PCR. The table shows 200,000 to 250,000 clones, with 80% to 95% occurring only once. The sequencing input was peripheral blood. The source is a man aged 25 to 45 with COVID-19, enrolled during active disease.

The chain has TRBV12-3 or TRBV12-4 and TRBJ1-2; the match to TRBD1 covers 8 bases. This CDR3 has 13 residues. J gave up 12 bases and V 6 bases, and 12 bases lay outside the gene matches. CDR3 bases: TGTGCCAGCAGGCCGACAGGGGAAGGTGGGGACACCTTC. It specifies CASRPTGEGGDTF.

The gene calls are TRBV7-6 and TRBJ1-3; 9 bases fit TRBD1. The junction had 10 bases not matched to a gene; V was cut back by 4 bases and J by 6 bases. This CDR3 has 16 residues. Germline assignment: CDR1 SGHVS and CDR2 FNYEAQ. This CDR3 is CASSSLYRGLENTIYF. The CDR3 DNA follows: TGTGCCAGCAGCTCGCTGTACAGGGGGCTCGAAAACACCATATATTTT.

This chain uses TRBV5-6 with TRBJ1-1; weak D call: TRBD1 (5 bases). This CDR3 contains 13 residues. With 4 bases removed from V and 4 bases from J, the gap between germline ends came to 11 bases. Germline CDR1 and CDR2: SGHDT and YYEEEE. The CDR3 DNA reads TGTGCCAGCAGCACCGATCAGGGCACTGAAGCTTTCTTT. Protein sequence: CASSTDQGTEAFF.

The V call is TRBV27, the J call TRBJ1-3, with 9 bases matching TRBD1. Per the germline V gene, CDR1 is MNHEY and CDR2 is SMNVEV (reference sequence). Losses at the gene ends were 0 bases for V and 8 bases for J; bases not matched to a gene: 8. The length of the CDR3 is 16 residues. CDR3 sequence reads: CASSLSVPDRGDTIYF. CDR3 coding DNA: TGTGCCAGCAGTTTATCGGTCCCGGACAGGGGAGACACCATATATTTT.

This chain uses TRBV19 with TRBJ2-7; TRBD1 matches 7 bases. From germline, CDR1 is LNHDA and CDR2 SQIVND (reference sequence). V shed 3 bases, J shed 2 bases, and the junction held 4 bases outside the gene matches. This CDR3 comprises 14 residues. The CDR3 DNA sequence: TGTGCCAGTAGTATCACTGGACAGGCCTACGAGCAGTACTTC. As protein: CASSITGQAYEQYF.

The rearrangement uses TRBV3-1 (or the pseudogene TRBV3-2) and TRBJ2-7; tentatively, D is TRBD1 (6 bases). Deletions cut 3 bases from V and 0 bases from J, with 18 bases between. The length of the CDR3 is 17 residues. Looked up from germline, CDR1 is LGHDT and CDR2 is YNNKEL (reference sequence). This CDR3 reads CASSQDPWAGASYEQYF. The CDR3 coding sequence is TGTGCCAGCAGCCAGGATCCCTGGGCAGGGGCCTCCTACGAGCAGTACTTC.

V and J are TRBV6-6 and TRBJ1-5, with D perhaps TRBD1 (5 bases). From germline, CDR1 is MNHNY and CDR2 SVGAGI (reference sequence). Trimming took off 7 bases at V and 1 base at J, with 8 bases between the two ends. The CDR3 runs 13 residues. This CDR3 reads CASTAGSNQPQHF. The CDR3 DNA sequence: TGTGCCAGCACGGCAGGGAGCAATCAGCCCCAGCATTTT.

CDR3 protein: CAWSVYGTGGTNSPLHF. The CDR3 coding sequence is TGTGCCTGGAGTGTATATGGGACAGGGGGAACTAATTCACCCCTCCACTTT. This rearrangement joins TRBV30 to TRBJ1-6; 11 bases are shared with TRBD1. V shed 0 bases, J shed 6 bases, and the junction held 7 bases outside the gene matches. The germline V gene encodes CDR1 GTSNPN and CDR2 SVGIG (reference sequence). CDR3 size: 17 residues. The full variable domain, in which reference TRBV30 and TRBJ1-6 provide the parts outside the CDR3, is SQTIHQWPATLVQPVGSPLSLECTVEGTSNPNLYWYRQAAGRGLQLLFYSVGIGQISSEVPQNLSASRPQDRQFILSSKKLLLSDSGFYLCAWSVYGTGGTNSPLHFGNGTRLTVT.

The rearrangement joins TRBV7-9 to TRBJ1-1; no clear D gene. CDR1 SEHNR and CDR2 FQNEAQ come from the germline V gene (reference sequence). The CDR3 extends over 13 amino acids. The V end was cut by 3 bases, the J end by 1 base, with 6 bases between. Here the CDR3 DNA reads TGTGCCAGCAGCTTTTCAGGGAACACTGAAGCTTTCTTT. Its translation is CASSFSGNTEAFF.

V is TRBV13 and J is TRBJ2-2; 7 bases fit TRBD2. J was trimmed by 2 bases and V by 8 bases; bases with no gene match: 5. Germline CDR1 PRHDT, CDR2 FYEKMQ (reference sequence). The CDR3 runs 14 residues. CDR3 sequence (DNA): TGTGCCAGCTCCAGCGGGGCTAACACCGGGGAGCTGTTTTTT. This translates into CASSSGANTGELFF. Full variable domain (outside the CDR3, taken from reference TRBV13 and TRBJ2-2): AAGVIQSPRHLIKEKRETATLKCYPIPRHDTVYWYQQGPGQDPQFLISFYEKMQSDKGSIPDRFSAQQFSDYHSELNMSSLELGDSALYFCASSSGANTGELFFGEGSRLTVL.

The rearrangement links TRBV5-1 to TRBJ2-7; 11 nucleotides line up with TRBD1. V trimming: 4 bases; J trimming: 0 bases; junction bases outside the gene matches: 6. Germline V CDR1 and CDR2: SGHRS, YFSETQ. The CDR3 length is 16 residues. The CDR3 is CASSLGTGGFSYEQYF. CDR3 DNA sequence: TGCGCCAGCAGCCTTGGGACAGGGGGTTTCTCCTACGAGCAGTACTTC. The variable domain in full, with the rest retrieved from reference TRBV5-1 and TRBJ2-7, is KAGVTQTPRYLIKTRGQQVTLSCSPISGHRSVSWYQQTPGQGLQFLFEYFSETQRNKGNFPGRFSGRQFSNSRSEMNVSTLELGDSALYLCASSLGTGGFSYEQYFGPGTRLTVT.

The V and J genes are TRBV6-5 and TRBJ2-7, with TRBD1 matching 9 bases. Trimming took 8 bases from V and 5 from J; bases not matched to a gene: 7. CDR3 size: 13 residues. In germline, CDR1 is MNHEY, CDR2 SVGAGI. CDR3 sequence reads: CASPGTGRDEQYF. CDR3 nucleotides: TGTGCCAGCCCCGGGACAGGGAGGGACGAGCAGTACTTC.

The J gene is TRBJ2-1, the V gene TRBV7-6; TRBD2 agrees at 10 bases. The CDR3 covers 16 residues. Germline lookup yields CDR1 SGHVS and CDR2 FNYEAQ. With V trimmed by 2 bases and J by 8 bases, 9 bases remained unmatched. The CDR3 bases are TGTGCCAGCAGCTTATGGGCAGCGGGGGGGCCGGATGAGCAGTTCTTC. Protein sequence: CASSLWAAGGPDEQFF.

The chain joins TRBV6-6 to TRBJ1-3; possible D gene TRBD1, 5 bases. V lost 4 bases and J 1 base, leaving 11 bases between the germline ends. The CDR3 spans 15 residues. From germline, CDR1 is MNHNY and CDR2 SVGAGI (reference sequence). CDR3 protein: CASSSPDISGNTIYF. The DNA for the CDR3 is TGTGCCAGCAGTTCTCCGGACATATCTGGAAACACCATATATTTT.

V usage is TRBV5-1 and J usage is TRBJ1-2; TRBD1 agrees at 10 bases. CDR3 size: 16 residues. J lost 8 bases, V lost 0 bases, and 10 bases had no gene match. Germline V lookup: CDR1 SGHRS, CDR2 YFSETQ. The CDR3 reads CASSLAPGTGEGGYTF. In DNA, the CDR3 is TGCGCCAGCAGCTTGGCCCCCGGGACAGGGGAAGGCGGCTACACCTTC.

V usage is TRBV10-3 and J usage is TRBJ1-3, with D perhaps matching TRBD1 (6 bases). Trimming removed 5 bases at V and 4 bases at J, with 9 bases between. Germline V gene sequence: CDR1 ENHRY, CDR2 SYGVKD. The CDR3 totals 13 residues. In DNA, the CDR3 is TGTGCCATCAGTCCGACAGGCGGAAACACCATATATTTT. Amino acid sequence: CAISPTGGNTIYF.

V usage is TRBV12-5 and J usage is TRBJ2-2; D not resolved. Germline lookup yields CDR1 LGHNT and CDR2 FRNRAP. The ends were cut back, 6 bases at V and 6 bases at J, with 11 bases in the middle. The CDR3 contains 13 residues. This chain's CDR3 is CASGRSVPGELFF. For the CDR3, the DNA is TGTGCTAGTGGCCGGTCTGTTCCCGGGGAGCTGTTTTTT.

The J gene is TRBJ1-2, the V gene TRBV6-5, with D perhaps matching TRBD1 (6 bases). CDR1 and CDR2 (germline): MNHEY, SVGAGI. The ends were cut back, 5 bases at V and 6 bases at J, with 19 bases in the middle. This CDR3 has 15 amino acids. The CDR3 spells CASSLGRRGGHGYTF. The CDR3 DNA reads as TGTGCCAGCAGTCTAGGACGCCGGGGGGGGCATGGCTACACCTTC.

This clone was recorded once. This chain links TRBV6-5 with TRBJ1-2; 7 bases are shared with TRBD1. Germline trimming cut 1 base from V and 4 bases from J; bases unmatched to any gene: 3. The CDR3 is 14 residues long. The V gene's germline CDR1 is MNHEY and CDR2 SVGAGI. The CDR3: CASSYLTGIYGYTF. The CDR3 bases are TGTGCCAGCAGTTACTTGACAGGGATCTATGGCTACACCTTC.

CDR3 protein: CASSQSAGVAEAFF. DNA for the CDR3: TGTGCCAGCAGCCAATCCGCAGGGGTCGCTGAAGCTTTCTTT. The chain joins TRBV16 to TRBJ1-1, with D maybe TRBD1 (6 bases). CDR3 length: 14 residues. Trimming shortened V by 0 bases and J by 6 bases, and 11 bases separated the two germline ends. In germline, CDR1 is KGHSY, CDR2 FQNENV.

This sequence joins TRBV21-1 and TRBJ2-5; TRBD1, as called in the table, went unchecked against the DNA. TRBV21-1 counts as a pseudogene. This CDR3 region has 16 residues. This chain's CDR3 is CASSKEGAGMQETQYF. The CDR3 nucleotides read TGTGCCAGCAGCAAAGAGGGCGCAGGGATGCAAGAGACCCAGTACTTC.

The chain is built from TRBV27 and TRBJ2-1, with D perhaps matching TRBD1 (5 bases). There are 13 residues in the CDR3. The V gene's germline CDR1 is MNHEY and CDR2 SMNVEV (reference sequence). V shed 2 bases and J shed 4 bases, with 6 bases lying between them. The CDR3 coding sequence is TGTGCCAGCAGTTTAACAGGTTACAATGAGCAGTTCTTC. Translation: CASSLTGYNEQFF.

This chain connects TRBV6-5 to TRBJ2-3; TRBD1 matches 7 bases. Germline CDR1 and CDR2: MNHEY and SVGAGI. The J segment lost 1 base and the V segment lost 6 bases, leaving 7 bases of the junction unmatched. CDR3 size: 15 residues. The CDR3 coding sequence is TGTGCCAGCAGGCGACAGGGCTGGGGCACAGATACGCAGTATTTT. Its translation is CASRRQGWGTDTQYF.

The V and J genes are TRBV6-2 or TRBV6-3 and TRBJ1-5; TRBD1 is a possible D gene (6 bases). The CDR3 sequence is 14 residues long. The V end was cut by 5 bases, the J end by 5 bases, with 13 bases between. CDR1 is MNHEY, CDR2 SVGEGT, per germline. The CDR3 DNA reads as TGTGCCAGCAGTCTGGGGGGGGCTCATCAGCCCCAGCATTTT. Translated, it gives CASSLGGAHQPQHF.